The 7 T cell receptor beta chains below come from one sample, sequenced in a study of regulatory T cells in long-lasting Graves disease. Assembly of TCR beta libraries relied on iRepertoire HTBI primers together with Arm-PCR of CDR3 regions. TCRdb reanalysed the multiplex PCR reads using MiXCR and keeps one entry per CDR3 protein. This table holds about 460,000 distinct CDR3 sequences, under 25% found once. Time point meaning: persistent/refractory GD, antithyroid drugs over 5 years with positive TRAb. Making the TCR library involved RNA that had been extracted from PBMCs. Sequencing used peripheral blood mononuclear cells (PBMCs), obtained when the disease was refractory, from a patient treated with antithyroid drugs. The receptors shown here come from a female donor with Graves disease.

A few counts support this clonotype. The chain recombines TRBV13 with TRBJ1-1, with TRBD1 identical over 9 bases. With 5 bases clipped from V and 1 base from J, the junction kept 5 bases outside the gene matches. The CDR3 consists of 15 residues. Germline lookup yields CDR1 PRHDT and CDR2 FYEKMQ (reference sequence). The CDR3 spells CASSRQGDGNTEAFF. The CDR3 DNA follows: TGTGCCAGCAGCAGACAGGGGGATGGGAACACTGAAGCTTTCTTT.

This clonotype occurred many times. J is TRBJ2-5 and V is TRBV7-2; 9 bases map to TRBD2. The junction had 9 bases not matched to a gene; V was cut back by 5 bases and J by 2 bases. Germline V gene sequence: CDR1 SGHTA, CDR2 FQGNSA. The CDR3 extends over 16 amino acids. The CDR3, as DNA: TGTGCCAGCAGCCTAGGGACTAGCAGCAAGCAAGAGACCCAGTACTTC. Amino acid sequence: CASSLGTSSKQETQYF.

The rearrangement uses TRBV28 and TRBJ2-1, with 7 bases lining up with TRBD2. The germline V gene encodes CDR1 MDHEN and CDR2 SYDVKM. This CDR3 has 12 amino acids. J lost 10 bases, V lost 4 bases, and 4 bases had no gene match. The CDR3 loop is CASSSGRLEQFF. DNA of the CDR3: TGTGCCAGCAGTTCCGGGAGGCTCGAGCAGTTCTTC.

The CDR3 here is CASRLPRQGPGTEAFF. The CDR3 DNA reads TGTGCCAGTAGGTTACCCCGACAGGGGCCGGGGACTGAAGCTTTCTTT. The V and J genes are TRBV19 and TRBJ1-1; the match to TRBD1 covers 8 bases. The CDR3 runs 16 residues. Germline V gene data show CDR1 as LNHDA and CDR2 as SQIVND (reference sequence). After removal of 6 bases from V and 5 bases from J, the junction contained 14 bases not matched to a gene.

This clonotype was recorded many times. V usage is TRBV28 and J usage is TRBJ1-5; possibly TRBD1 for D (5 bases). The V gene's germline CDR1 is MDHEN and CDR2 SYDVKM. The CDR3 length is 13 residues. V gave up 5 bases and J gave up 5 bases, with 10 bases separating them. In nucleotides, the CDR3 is TGTGCCAGCAGTCCACGGGGGGATCAGCCCCAGCATTTT. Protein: CASSPRGDQPQHF.

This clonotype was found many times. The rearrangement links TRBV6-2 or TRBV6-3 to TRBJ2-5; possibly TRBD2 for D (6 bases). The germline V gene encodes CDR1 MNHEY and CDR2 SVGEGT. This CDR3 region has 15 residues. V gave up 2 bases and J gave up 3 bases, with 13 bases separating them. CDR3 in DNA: TGTGCCAGCAGTTACAGCGGGCCCGGAGAAGAGACCCAGTACTTC. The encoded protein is CASSYSGPGEETQYF.

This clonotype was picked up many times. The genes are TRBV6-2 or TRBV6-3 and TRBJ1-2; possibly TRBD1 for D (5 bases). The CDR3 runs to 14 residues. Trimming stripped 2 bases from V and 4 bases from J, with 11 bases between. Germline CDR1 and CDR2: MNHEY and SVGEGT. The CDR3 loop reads CASSYTRVGYGYTF. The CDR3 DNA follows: TGTGCCAGCAGTTACACCAGGGTTGGCTATGGCTACACCTTC.